A single sample gave rise to the 2 T cell receptor beta chains below, sequenced in a study of shared T cell receptors in the human thymus. The protocol was immunoSEQ multiplex PCR, while the TCRdb copy is restricted to in-frame clones and leaves out a portion. The sample consists of about 380,000 clones, about 95% of them appearing once. Sequencing was carried out using thymocytes. These receptors were taken from a human donor.

This clone was found a few times. CDR3 sequence reads: CASSPPFGGYTF. The CDR3 DNA reads TGTGCCAGCTCACCGCCCTTCGGGGGCTACACCTTC. The chain links TRBV18 to TRBJ1-2; no definite D call. Germline lookup yields CDR1 KGHSH and CDR2 LQKENI. This CDR3 has 12 residues. V was cut by 3 bases and J by 8 bases, with 10 bases left in between.

The CDR3 nucleotides are TGTGCCAGCTCACCACTTGTACAGGGTTGGCCGCCGGTCTACGAGCAGTACTTC. Amino acids: CASSPLVQGWPPVYEQYF. The chain has TRBV18 and TRBJ2-7, with D perhaps matching TRBD1 (6 bases). Germline V gives CDR1 KGHSH, CDR2 LQKENI. The V end was cut by 1 base, the J end by 3 bases, with 22 bases between. The length of the CDR3 is 18 residues. The variable domain in full, completed from reference TRBV18 and TRBJ2-7, reads NAGVMQNPRHLVRRRGQEARLRCSPMKGHSHVYWYRQLPEEGLKFMVYLQKENIIDESGMPKERFSAEFPKEGPSILRIQQVVRGDSAAYFCASSPLVQGWPPVYEQYFGPGTRLTVT.